This TCR beta chain was sequenced during a study of T cells expressing NK-cell markers. Germline values: CDR1 SGHRS, CDR2 YFSETQ. This CDR3 spans 15 amino acids. Details on this clonotype: Its antigen is as yet unknown.

General observations from the study: Of CD8+ T cells, 1.0-7.0% belonged to dominant NKG2C+ clonotypes in roughly 6 donors.

Following a re-call of the 5' RACE reads, TCRdb has one entry per CDR3 protein and lacks DNA. This sample's clone table lists 250,000 or so distinct CDR3 sequences. V is TRBV5-1 and J is TRBJ2-1; no DNA is available, so the TRBD2 call from TCRdb remains unchecked. The source of this sequence is a woman aged 18 to 69 in good health. The specimen sequenced was blood T cells: a sorted CD56 or NKG2C T cell subset, CD4+ or CD8+ T cells, or bulk PBMC T cells (not recorded which). The CDR3 reads CASSLMERGGAEQFF.